This T cell receptor beta chain derives from a study of identical twins. Unique molecular identifiers were present on cDNA, and template switching added a universal primer site. From the 5' RACE reads, TCRdb called clonotypes with MiXCR, one entry per CDR3 protein. Seen here are more than 600,000 distinct CDR3 sequences, about 20% observed once, and the top ten hold about an eighth. The V end lost 2 bases, the J end lost 5 bases, and 18 bases lay between the germline ends. From germline, CDR1 is MNHEY and CDR2 SVGAGI. The CDR3 is made up of 16 amino acids. In its sample, this clonotype was seen a few times. The same data also went into a second study, on T cells expressing NK-cell markers.

This chain uses TRBV6-5 with TRBJ2-5; D not resolved. The TCR sequence derives from a woman under 30 in good health. The sample consisted of PBMCs. CDR3 loop: CASSYGNGIEAETQYF. The CDR3, as DNA: TGTGCCAGCAGTTACGGCAATGGAATAGAGGCGGAGACCCAGTACTTC.